This T cell receptor (beta chain) originates from a study of shared clonotypes between healthy human individuals. The protocol was immunoSEQ multiplex PCR, while the TCRdb copy is restricted to in-frame clones and leaves out a portion. Of over 1.4 million clones in the sample, roughly 96% were seen once. About this clone: Its antigen is still unknown. The same CDR3 also results from other DNA sequences found in this sample.

The study, taken as a whole, reports: Only blood was sampled; tissue repertoires likely differ.

Per germline, CDR1 SGHRS and CDR2 YFSETQ. The CDR3 has 13 residues. With 0 bases removed from V and 4 bases from J, the gap between germline ends came to 4 bases. The chain employs TRBV5-1 and TRBJ2-2; D call uncertain. The sample was naive CD4+ T cells sorted from blood. Noted subset: CD45RA+ positively selected. The receptor was isolated from a man aged 25-40 years in good health. This chain's CDR3 is CASSLAGTGELFF. CDR3 nucleotides: TGCGCCAGCAGCTTGGCAGGCACCGGGGAGCTGTTTTTT. Based on the CDR3 plus reference TRBV5-1 and TRBJ2-2, the full variable domain is KAGVTQTPRYLIKTRGQQVTLSCSPISGHRSVSWYQQTPGQGLQFLFEYFSETQRNKGNFPGRFSGRQFSNSRSEMNVSTLELGDSALYLCASSLAGTGELFFGEGSRLTVL.